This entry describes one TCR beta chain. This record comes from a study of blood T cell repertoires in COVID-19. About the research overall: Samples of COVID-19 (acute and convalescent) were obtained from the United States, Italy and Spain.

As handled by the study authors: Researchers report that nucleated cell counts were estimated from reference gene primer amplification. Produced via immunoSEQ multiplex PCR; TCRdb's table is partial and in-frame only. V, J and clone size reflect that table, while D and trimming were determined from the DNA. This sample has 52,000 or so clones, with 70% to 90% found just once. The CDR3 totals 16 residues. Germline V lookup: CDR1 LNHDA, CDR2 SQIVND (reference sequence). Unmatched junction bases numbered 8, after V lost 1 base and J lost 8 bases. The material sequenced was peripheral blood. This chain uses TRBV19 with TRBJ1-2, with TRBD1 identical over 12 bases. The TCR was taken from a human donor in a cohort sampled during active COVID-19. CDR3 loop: CASSIGRDRGQRGYTF. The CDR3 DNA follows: TGTGCCAGTAGTATAGGTAGGGACAGGGGGCAACGCGGCTACACCTTC.